This entry lists 20 T cell receptor beta chains sequenced from one sample in a study of T-cell memory formation after mild COVID-19. TCRdb itself ran the 5' RACE reads through MiXCR, one entry per CDR3 protein. This table holds about 30,000 distinct CDR3 sequences, approximately 12% found once. Input material: PBMCs or a T cell subset sorted from them (not recorded which). All receptors derive from an adult woman who had mild COVID-19 (a few samples of this study predate the infection). Cell type and time point are not known.

Ten or more counts support this clonotype. CDR3 nucleotide sequence: TGTGCCAGCAGCCCTCGACTGGCGATCTCCTACGAGCAGTACTTC. It encodes CASSPRLAISYEQYF. V is TRBV5-5 and J is TRBJ2-7; D gene ambiguous. CDR3 size: 15 residues. Trimming pared 4 bases from V and 0 bases from J, leaving 14 bases between. Germline CDR1 reads SGHKS; CDR2 reads YYEKEE (reference sequence).

The table lists this clonotype with many counts. The V call is TRBV5-1, the J call TRBJ2-7; 8 bases are shared with TRBD1. Germline loops: CDR1 SGHRS, CDR2 YFSETQ. The J segment lost 6 bases and the V segment lost 4 bases, leaving 6 bases of the junction unmatched. The CDR3 extends over 13 amino acids. In DNA form, the CDR3 reads TGCGCCAGCAGCCCATGGACAGGGTTCGAGCAGTACTTC. The encoded protein is CASSPWTGFEQYF.

This clonotype occurred many times. CDR3 DNA: TGTGCCAGCACCTCGCAGATTAATCAGCCCCAGCATTTT. Residues: CASTSQINQPQHF. V and J are TRBV2 and TRBJ1-5, with D hard to call. V gave up 7 bases and J gave up 4 bases, with 11 bases separating them. This CDR3 contains 13 residues. The germline V gene has CDR1 SNHLY and CDR2 FYNNEI.

This clonotype was counted many times. CDR3 sequence: CASSFQGGITDTQYF. The CDR3 DNA follows: TGCGCCAGCAGCTTTCAAGGGGGGATCACAGATACGCAGTATTTT. The V gene is TRBV5-1, the J gene TRBJ2-3; D assignment may be TRBD1 or TRBD2 (6 bases each). Trimming took off 2 bases at V and 2 bases at J, with 12 bases between the two ends. The germline V gene encodes CDR1 SGHRS and CDR2 YFSETQ. The CDR3 loop spans 15 amino acids.

In its sample, this clonotype was seen many times. The V and J genes are TRBV12-3 or TRBV12-4 and TRBJ2-3; 11 bases align to TRBD2. V lost 4 bases, J lost 0 bases, and 9 bases stayed unmatched. The length of the CDR3 is 18 residues. The CDR3 reads CASSSRMTSGTSTDTQYF. For the CDR3, the DNA is TGTGCCAGCAGTTCCAGGATGACTAGCGGGACTAGCACAGATACGCAGTATTTT.

This clonotype was observed at least ten times. The chain joins TRBV20-1 to TRBJ2-1; TRBD2 aligns across 11 bases. The CDR3 sequence is 17 residues long. The ends lost 6 bases at V and 4 bases at J; junction bases unmatched: 14. CDR1 is DFQATT and CDR2 is SNEGSKA in the germline V gene (reference sequence). The CDR3 nucleotides are TGCAGTGCCTACCGGGGGCTAGCGGGAGGAACGTACAATGAGCAGTTCTTC. It yields the protein CSAYRGLAGGTYNEQFF.

This clonotype has a count of ten or more. J is TRBJ2-6 and V is TRBV20-1; TRBD1 might be the D (5 bases). Trimming removed 5 bases from V and 0 bases from J, with 14 bases in between. Germline lookup yields CDR1 DFQATT and CDR2 SNEGSKA (reference sequence). The CDR3 spans 16 residues. The DNA for the CDR3 is TGCAGTGCTTCGACAGCGATTCACTCTGGGGCCAACGTCCTGACTTTC. Amino acids: CSASTAIHSGANVLTF.

This clonotype has just one count. J is TRBJ1-2 and V is TRBV7-9; 9 bases align to TRBD1. The trim removed 3 bases at V and 8 bases at J, leaving 13 bases unmatched. CDR1 and CDR2 (germline): SEHNR, FQNEAQ (reference sequence). This CDR3 has 16 amino acids. This CDR3 is CASSFYSTGGRWGYTF. The CDR3 DNA sequence: TGTGCCAGCAGCTTTTACTCCACAGGGGGCCGTTGGGGCTACACCTTC.

At least ten counts were recorded for this clonotype. The chain links TRBV30 to TRBJ2-2; 14 bases match TRBD2. CDR1 is GTSNPN, CDR2 SVGIG, per germline (reference sequence). V shed 3 bases and J 8 bases; nucleotides not matched to a gene: 8. The CDR3 is 16 residues long. The CDR3 sequence is CAWRGPGLAGEGELFF. The CDR3 nucleotides read TGTGCCTGGAGGGGGCCGGGACTAGCGGGGGAAGGGGAGCTGTTTTTT.

Many counts were recorded for this clonotype. V and J are TRBV13 and TRBJ2-7, with 9 bases fitting TRBD2. The CDR3 runs 17 residues. V trimming: 3 bases; J trimming: 2 bases; junction bases outside the gene matches: 11. Germline CDR1 and CDR2: PRHDT and FYEKMQ (reference sequence). CDR3 residues: CASSLSLGLANPYEQYF. As DNA, the CDR3 is TGTGCCAGCAGCTTGTCTCTTGGACTAGCGAATCCCTACGAGCAGTACTTC.

This clonotype was seen at least ten times. The chain recombines TRBV7-9 with TRBJ2-1, with TRBD2 identical over 8 bases. Germline trimming cut 5 bases from V and 0 bases from J; bases unmatched to any gene: 3. Germline V gene lookup returns CDR1 SEHNR and CDR2 FQNEAQ (reference sequence). The CDR3 spans 15 residues. The CDR3 region is CASSPRGASYNEQFF. The CDR3 DNA is TGTGCCAGCAGCCCGCGGGGGGCCTCCTACAATGAGCAGTTCTTC.

This clonotype was counted ten times or more. The J gene is TRBJ2-7, the V gene TRBV12-3 or TRBV12-4; 10 positions agree with TRBD1. Trimming took 4 bases from V and 7 from J; bases not matched to a gene: 1. CDR3 length: 12 amino acids. CDR3 DNA: TGTGCCAGCAGTTGGACAGGGGGGGAGCAGTACTTC. This codes for CASSWTGGEQYF.

This clonotype was counted ten times or more. The chain employs TRBV6-2 or TRBV6-3 and TRBJ2-2; the match to TRBD1 covers 7 bases. CDR1 and CDR2 from the germline V gene are MNHEY and SVGEGT. Trimming took 8 bases from V and 6 from J; bases not matched to a gene: 12. This CDR3 contains 15 residues. The CDR3: CASVPGTVEAGELFF. CDR3 coding DNA: TGTGCCAGCGTCCCCGGGACAGTCGAAGCCGGGGAGCTGTTTTTT.

By its share, this clonotype is medium-sized (0.01 to 0.1%). The chain employs TRBV12-3 or TRBV12-4 and TRBJ2-1; possible D gene TRBD2, 5 bases. This CDR3 region has 15 residues. V was cut by 1 base and J by 6 bases, with 13 bases left in between. CDR3 in amino acids: CASSLESGMGNEQFF. The CDR3 DNA sequence: TGTGCCAGCAGTTTAGAATCGGGAATGGGCAATGAGCAGTTCTTC.

This clonotype was recorded at least ten times. This rearrangement joins TRBV4-3 to TRBJ1-1, with D perhaps matching TRBD1 (5 bases). Germline assignment: CDR1 LGHNA and CDR2 YSLEER. CDR3 length equals 14 residues. Trimming left V 2 bases short and J 4 bases short, with 11 bases between. The CDR3 protein is CASSQKKGPTEAFF. CDR3 coding DNA: TGCGCCAGCAGCCAAAAGAAGGGGCCCACTGAAGCTTTCTTT.

This clonotype was observed at least ten times. The chain has TRBV20-1 and TRBJ1-1; D is unclear. The CDR3 is made up of 16 amino acids. Trimming took 0 bases from V and 1 from J, leaving 15 bases between them. Germline loops: CDR1 DFQATT, CDR2 SNEGSKA (reference sequence). The CDR3 sequence is CSARDSVRVRNTEAFF. The CDR3, as DNA: TGCAGTGCTAGAGACTCAGTAAGGGTTCGGAACACTGAAGCTTTCTTT.

At least ten counts were recorded for this clonotype. This sequence joins TRBV29-1 and TRBJ2-1, with D possibly TRBD1 on 6 matching bases. The length of the CDR3 is 15 residues. V lost 6 bases and J 1 base, leaving 16 bases between the germline ends. Germline values: CDR1 SQVTM, CDR2 ANQGSEA. The CDR3, as DNA: TGCAGCGTGACCTTGGACAGTTGGTCCTACAATGAGCAGTTCTTC. This encodes CSVTLDSWSYNEQFF.

This clonotype appeared many times. The V call is TRBV24-1, the J call TRBJ2-1, with D possibly being TRBD1 (5 bases). Germline values: CDR1 KGHDR, CDR2 SFDVKD. Trimming shortened V by 2 bases and J by 6 bases, and 13 bases separated the two germline ends. CDR3 length equals 15 residues. The CDR3 is CATSDWGSRGNEQFF. DNA of the CDR3: TGTGCCACCAGTGATTGGGGTAGTAGGGGCAATGAGCAGTTCTTC.

This clonotype was picked up many times. The chain links TRBV5-1 to TRBJ2-7, with TRBD2 matching over 10 bases. This CDR3 has 15 residues. V was pared by 5 bases and J by 5 bases, with 10 bases of the junction left unmatched. Germline CDR1 SGHRS, CDR2 YFSETQ. The CDR3 DNA reads as TGCGCCAGCAGTCTTGGCCTAGCGGGAGAGAACGAGCAGTACTTC. Protein: CASSLGLAGENEQYF.

The V and J genes are TRBV7-2 and TRBJ2-5; D is ambiguous. CDR1 and CDR2 (germline): SGHTA, FQGNSA. Trimming pared 2 bases from V and 0 bases from J, leaving 7 bases between. This CDR3 spans 14 amino acids. The CDR3 loop is CASSLPGYQETQYF. The DNA of the CDR3 is TGTGCCAGCAGCTTACCTGGGTACCAAGAGACCCAGTACTTC.